A single sample is the source of the 17 T cell receptor beta chains below, sequenced in a study of cytomegalovirus exposure and HLA in healthy donors. The repertoire was sequenced with immunoSEQ multiplex PCR; TCRdb's copy has only in-frame clones and lacks some. The sample records about 130,000 clones, around nine tenths being singletons. Material: PBMCs. The source is a man aged 30 to 39 in good health and CMV-seronegative.

This clone has a single count. This chain connects TRBV11-2 to TRBJ2-7; 9 bases are shared with TRBD1. The CDR3 runs to 14 residues. CDR1 is SGHAT, CDR2 FQNNGV, per germline. Losses at the gene ends were 5 bases for V and 3 bases for J; bases not matched to a gene: 5. CDR3 residues: CASSTRQGGYEQYF. In DNA, the CDR3 is TGTGCCAGCAGCACCCGACAGGGGGGCTACGAGCAGTACTTC. Combining the CDR3 with reference TRBV11-2 and TRBJ2-7 gives the whole variable domain EAGVAQSPRYKIIEKRQSVAFWCNPISGHATLYWYQQILGQGPKLLIQFQNNGVVDDSQLPKDRFSAERLKGVDSTLKIQPAKLEDSAVYLCASSTRQGGYEQYFGPGTRLTVT.

The sample holds a few counts of this clone. The chain is built from TRBV7-6 and TRBJ1-6, with TRBD1 matching 9 bases. The CDR3 runs 13 residues. Germline V gene lookup returns CDR1 SGHVS and CDR2 FNYEAQ. Trimming removed 9 bases from V and 7 bases from J; junction bases left unmatched: 4. CDR3 nucleotide sequence: TGTGCCAGTTCAACAGGGGGCAATTCACCCCTCCACTTT. Protein: CASSTGGNSPLHF.

CDR3 in amino acids: CAWSVGTSDYNEQFF. CDR3 coding DNA: TGTGCCTGGAGTGTAGGGACTAGCGACTACAATGAGCAGTTCTTC. The chain combines TRBV30 with TRBJ2-1; the match to TRBD2 covers 10 bases. Unmatched junction bases numbered 2, after V lost 0 bases and J lost 3 bases. The CDR3 has 15 amino acids. In germline, CDR1 is GTSNPN, CDR2 SVGIG (reference sequence).

The gene calls are TRBV6-1 and TRBJ2-1; D is undetermined. Germline V CDR1 and CDR2: MNHNS, SASEGT. V was cut by 1 base and J by 10 bases, with 11 bases left in between. The CDR3 runs to 13 residues. CDR3 sequence: CASSEGAIPEQFF. CDR3 bases: TGTGCCAGCAGTGAAGGTGCTATTCCAGAGCAGTTCTTC.

The chain combines TRBV19 with TRBJ1-3; 7 positions match TRBD1. Germline lookup yields CDR1 LNHDA and CDR2 SQIVND (reference sequence). V was pared by 8 bases and J by 4 bases, with 11 bases of the junction left unmatched. CDR3 length equals 15 residues. The CDR3 DNA sequence: TGTGCCAGTTCCATTTCGGACAGGACGGGAAACACCATATATTTT. The encoded protein is CASSISDRTGNTIYF.

This clone showed up just once. The chain recombines TRBV15 with TRBJ1-4; TRBD1 matches 11 bases. The CDR3 extends over 17 amino acids. In germline, CDR1 is LNHNV, CDR2 YYDKDF (reference sequence). Trimming cost V 1 base and J 7 bases; bases outside gene matches: 8. This chain's CDR3 is CATSRGGTGGRGEKLFF. The CDR3 nucleotides read TGTGCCACCAGCAGAGGGGGGACAGGGGGACGTGGTGAAAAACTGTTTTTT. The whole variable domain, filled in from reference TRBV15 and TRBJ1-4, reads DAMVIQNPRYQVTQFGKPVTLSCSQTLNHNVMYWYQQKSSQAPKLLFHYYDKDFNNEADTPDNFQSRRPNTSFCFLDIRSPGLGDTAMYLCATSRGGTGGRGEKLFFGSGTQLSVL.

The chain couples TRBV21-1 to TRBJ1-2; TRBD1 is taken as the D call from the table, unchecked against the DNA. TRBV21-1 is a documented pseudogene. This CDR3 region has 17 residues. In DNA, the CDR3 is TGTGCCAGCAGCAAAGGTTTCAGGGCACGCCGGAACTATGGCTACACCTTC. Translation: CASSKGFRARRNYGYTF.

The chain links TRBV4-1 to TRBJ2-3; TRBD2 is a possible D gene (5 bases). V was pared by 4 bases and J by 2 bases, with 16 bases between. This CDR3 spans 16 amino acids. Germline V CDR1 and CDR2: MGHRA, YSYEKL. DNA for the CDR3: TGCGCCAGCAGCCGCACCCCGGACTCCGTCACAGATACGCAGTATTTT. This encodes CASSRTPDSVTDTQYF.

V and J are TRBV5-1 and TRBJ2-2, with 13 positions matching TRBD2. The V segment lost 4 bases and the J segment 3 bases; nucleotides outside the gene matches: 9. The CDR3 has 18 residues. The germline V gene encodes CDR1 SGHRS and CDR2 YFSETQ. The CDR3 spells CASSTRTSGSADTGELFF. The CDR3 nucleotides read TGCGCCAGCAGCACTAGGACTAGCGGGAGTGCAGACACCGGGGAGCTGTTTTTT. The whole variable domain, filled in from reference TRBV5-1 and TRBJ2-2, reads KAGVTQTPRYLIKTRGQQVTLSCSPISGHRSVSWYQQTPGQGLQFLFEYFSETQRNKGNFPGRFSGRQFSNSRSEMNVSTLELGDSALYLCASSTRTSGSADTGELFFGEGSRLTVL.

This clone was recorded once. The V and J genes are TRBV25-1 and TRBJ1-4; the D gene is possibly TRBD1 (5 bases). The V end was cut by 4 bases, the J end by 4 bases, with 10 bases between. The germline gives CDR1 MGHDK, CDR2 SYGVNS. The CDR3 runs to 14 residues. CDR3 loop: CASSGGGNNEKLFF. CDR3 nucleotide sequence: TGTGCCAGCAGTGGTGGGGGGAATAATGAAAAACTGTTTTTT.

V gene TRBV19 combines with J gene TRBJ1-1, with a tentative D call TRBD1 (6 bases). CDR1 LNHDA and CDR2 SQIVND come from the germline V gene (reference sequence). The ends were cut back, 6 bases at V and 4 bases at J, with 15 bases in the middle. The CDR3 contains 14 residues. CDR3 sequence reads: CASRSRMGATEAFF. CDR3 coding DNA: TGTGCCAGTAGATCCCGGATGGGGGCCACTGAAGCTTTCTTT.

This chain joins TRBV23-1 and TRBJ1-5; D not certain. TRBV23-1 is designated an ORF whose function remains uncertain. CDR3 length: 12 residues. Trimming removed 4 bases from V and 12 bases from J, with 13 bases in between. The CDR3 bases are TGCGCCAGCAGTCCCCGGGGAGCTCGCCAGCATTTT. It specifies CASSPRGARQHF.

V usage is TRBV10-3 and J usage is TRBJ2-1, with D maybe TRBD2 (6 bases). Germline loops: CDR1 ENHRY, CDR2 SYGVKD. V lost 4 bases, J lost 0 bases, and 10 bases lay in between. CDR3 length: 15 residues. CDR3 in amino acids: CAISVSGSSYNEQFF. CDR3 DNA sequence: TGTGCCATCAGTGTTAGCGGCAGCTCCTACAATGAGCAGTTCTTC.

This chain connects TRBV4-1 to TRBJ2-7, with 9 nucleotides matching TRBD2. CDR1 and CDR2 from the germline V gene are MGHRA and YSYEKL. This CDR3 has 16 residues. The V gene end was trimmed by 4 bases and the J gene end by 5 bases; junction bases not matched to a gene: 12. CDR3 bases: TGCGCCAGCAGCCTAACCGGGACTAGCATTTCTAACGAGCAGTACTTC. It codes for CASSLTGTSISNEQYF.

The rearrangement joins TRBV7-9 to TRBJ2-7, with D perhaps TRBD2 (7 bases). The CDR3 covers 16 residues. V was trimmed by 5 bases and J by 4 bases, leaving 21 bases between them. The germline CDR1 and CDR2 sequences are SEHNR and FQNEAQ (reference sequence). The CDR3: CASSPKGGAQRYEQYF. DNA for the CDR3: TGTGCCAGCAGCCCCAAGGGGGGGGCACAAAGATACGAGCAGTACTTC.

This chain uses TRBV27 with TRBJ1-2, with unresolved D. Germline-derived CDR1 and CDR2 are MNHEY and SMNVEV (reference sequence). V dropped 0 bases and J dropped 7 bases, with 15 bases sitting between them. The CDR3 runs 15 residues. CDR3 region: CASSLSLGAEGGYTF. DNA for the CDR3: TGTGCCAGCAGTTTATCGCTGGGAGCGGAGGGTGGCTACACCTTC.

V and J are TRBV27 and TRBJ2-7, with 7 nucleotides matching TRBD1. The CDR3 has 14 amino acids. V was pared by 8 bases and J by 2 bases, with 9 bases of the junction left unmatched. Germline V gene sequence: CDR1 MNHEY, CDR2 SMNVEV (reference sequence). The CDR3 here is CASGYRDSPYEQYF. CDR3 sequence (DNA): TGTGCCAGCGGGTACCGGGACAGCCCCTACGAGCAGTACTTC.